This is a list of T cell receptor beta chains from one sample in a study of shared clonotypes between healthy human individuals. Libraries were prepared by immunoSEQ multiplex PCR; TCRdb keeps only in-frame clonotypes and omits some of them. Of about 1 million clones in the sample, around 76% are singletons; the top ten hold approximately 1.5%. The sequencing input was memory CD4+ T cells sorted from blood. Receptor source: a man aged 18 to 30 in good health. Both conserved end residues are trimmed from each CDR3. The order of the fields is clone size, V gene, J gene, CDR3 length, CDR3 protein. Clone size is shown for a subset of rows, as once, few, many or a class of expanded clone.

.	TRBV6-1	TRBJ2-3	12	AHAVSGYTDTQY
.	TRBV10-3	TRBJ2-1	13	AIGGGGIHINEQF
few	TRBV21-1	TRBJ2-3	13	ASSKGSSSTDTQY
many	TRBV7-2	TRBJ2-3	13	ASSLGTGFTDTQY
.	TRBV4-2	TRBJ1-2	13	ASSQEGSGRYGYT
.	TRBV6-5	TRBJ1-1	12	ASSGTVRNTEAF
.	TRBV6-5	TRBJ2-7	13	ASTVTGGPSYEQY
few	TRBV5-1	TRBJ1-2	13	ASSLGQARGDGYT
.	TRBV19	TRBJ2-1	13	ASSIDASSYNEQF
.	TRBV5-1	TRBJ2-2	11	ASSPGDTGELF
.	TRBV21-1	TRBJ2-5	13	ASSRRAAGEETQY
.	TRBV6-5	TRBJ2-1	11	ASSRTGRNEQF
.	TRBV6-6	TRBJ2-3	13	ASSYPPGGTDTQY
.	TRBV9	TRBJ1-1	13	ASSVGPGQGVEAF
.	TRBV27	TRBJ1-1	13	ASRSRQAMNTEAF
.	TRBV11-2	TRBJ1-1	10	ASSLRPIEAF
.	TRBV27	TRBJ1-4	11	ASTTRGNEKLF
few	TRBV13	TRBJ2-7	14	ASSPLAGGRVYEQY
few	TRBV7-6	TRBJ2-1	12	ASSSGRGMDEQF
few	TRBV15	TRBJ1-1	11	ATSRDLDRGAF
.	TRBV2	TRBJ2-5	11	ASSRQGQETQY
.	TRBV7-2	TRBJ2-7	13	ASSLKSRGAGEQY
.	TRBV6-6	TRBJ1-5	11	ASSYSKDQPQH
.	TRBV4-3	TRBJ2-7	13	ASSREPGPSYEQY
few	TRBV6-5	TRBJ2-5	10	ASSFRSQTQY
.	TRBV14	TRBJ2-3	11	ASSQDPVGTQY
.	TRBV5-5	TRBJ1-3	16	ASSLGIRGWGDGNTIY
.	TRBV4-1	TRBJ2-5	14	ASSQGGGASKETQY
.	TRBV25-1	TRBJ1-2	14	ASSDRSGTGIYGYT
.	TRBV5-8	TRBJ2-5	11	ASSLGRQETQY
once	TRBV19	TRBJ2-7	9	ASIGPCEQY
.	TRBV11-2	TRBJ1-4	12	ASSPGGAFEKLF
.	TRBV10-3	TRBJ1-3	13	AISEGQLVGNTIY
.	TRBV7-2	TRBJ2-1	14	ASSLLGLAGGNEQF
few	TRBV6-5	TRBJ1-1	12	ATYIGTGNTEAF
.	TRBV28	TRBJ2-7	13	ASSAPHRAGGEQY